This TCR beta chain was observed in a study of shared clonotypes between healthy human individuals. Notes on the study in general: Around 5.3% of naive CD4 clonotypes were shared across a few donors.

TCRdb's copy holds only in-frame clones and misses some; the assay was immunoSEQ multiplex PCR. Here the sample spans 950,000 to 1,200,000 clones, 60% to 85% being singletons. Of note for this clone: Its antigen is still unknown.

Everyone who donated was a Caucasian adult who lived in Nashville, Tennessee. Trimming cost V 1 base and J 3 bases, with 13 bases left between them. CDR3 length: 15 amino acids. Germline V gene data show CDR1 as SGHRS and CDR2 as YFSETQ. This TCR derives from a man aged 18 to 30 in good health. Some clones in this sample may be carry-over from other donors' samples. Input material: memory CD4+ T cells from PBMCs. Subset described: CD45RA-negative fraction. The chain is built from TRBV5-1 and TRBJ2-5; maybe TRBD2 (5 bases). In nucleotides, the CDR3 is TGCGCCAGCAGCTTGAGGCCCGGGATTGAAGAGACCCAGTACTTC. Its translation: CASSLRPGIEETQYF. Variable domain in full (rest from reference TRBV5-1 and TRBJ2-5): KAGVTQTPRYLIKTRGQQVTLSCSPISGHRSVSWYQQTPGQGLQFLFEYFSETQRNKGNFPGRFSGRQFSNSRSEMNVSTLELGDSALYLCASSLRPGIEETQYFGPGTRLLVL.